Given below is one T cell receptor beta chain in context. Seattle-derived patients entered the study during active infection and were followed longitudinally. Losses at the gene ends were 4 bases for V and 0 bases for J; bases not matched to a gene: 4. Germline loops: CDR1 SGHRS, CDR2 YFSETQ. This CDR3 contains 15 residues. These data belong to a study of blood T cell repertoires in COVID-19. In the study overall: Collection of acute and convalescent COVID-19 samples took place in the United States, Italy and Spain. PBMCs, B-cell-depleted T cells, or T cells were the source of the cDNA or gDNA that made up the material.

Per the original methods: Amplification of reference gene primers was used by the study to estimate nucleated cell counts. Profiled with immunoSEQ multiplex PCR; TCRdb holds only in-frame clones, not every one. V, J and clone size are taken as reported in that table, and D and trimming were inferred from the DNA itself. The profile covers about 430,000 clones, with approximately 90% appearing a single time and approximately 0.92% taken by the ten largest. Sequenced sample: peripheral blood. The sequence derives from a man between 18 and 29 years old with COVID-19, enrolled during active disease. The V gene is TRBV5-1, the J gene TRBJ2-7; TRBD2 agrees at 10 bases. The CDR3 loop is CASSRERGGSYEQYF. The CDR3 coding sequence is TGCGCCAGCAGCCGAGAGCGGGGGGGCTCCTACGAGCAGTACTTC.